This T cell receptor beta chain was recorded in a study of blood T cell repertoires in COVID-19. As handled by the study authors: Nucleated cell number was recorded as an estimate derived from reference gene primer amplification. Method: immunoSEQ multiplex PCR; TCRdb's copy keeps in-frame clones and lacks some. That table is the source of V, J and clone size, and D and trimming were worked out from the DNA. The sample lists 110,000 or so clones, less than 85% occurring once. This sequence originates from a woman between 55 and 75 years old with acute or convalescent COVID-19. Sample: peripheral blood.

CDR3 loop: CASRTGGMNEQFF. The CDR3 nucleotides read TGTGCCAGCAGAACAGGGGGGATGAATGAGCAGTTCTTC. V gene TRBV5-5 combines with J gene TRBJ2-1, with TRBD1 matching 8 bases. V dropped 5 bases and J dropped 7; count of bases not matched to a gene: 5. Germline V gene data show CDR1 as SGHKS and CDR2 as YYEKEE (reference sequence). This CDR3 region has 13 residues.